The 14 T cell receptor beta chains reported below all come from one sample, sequenced in a study of PD-1 blockade in classical Hodgkin lymphoma. Libraries were prepared by immunoSEQ multiplex PCR; TCRdb keeps only in-frame clonotypes and omits some of them. Among 20,000 to 25,000 clones listed, around 73% were seen once. Relapses following autologous stem cell transplantation were seen in all patients, with brentuximab vedotin exposure varying. Sequencing used peripheral blood mononuclear cells (PBMCs), obtained before the second cycle of nivolumab. Every receptor here comes from a human donor with classical Hodgkin lymphoma.

By frequency in the sample, this clone is medium-sized. The gene calls are TRBV19 and TRBJ1-5, with D hard to call. Trimming stripped 6 bases from V and 0 bases from J, with 12 bases between. The CDR3 covers 15 residues. Germline CDR1 reads LNHDA; CDR2 reads SQIVND (reference sequence). This CDR3 reads CASRRNQLSNQPQHF. The CDR3 DNA follows: TGTGCCAGTAGACGGAATCAACTTAGCAATCAGCCCCAGCATTTT. Supplemented by reference TRBV19 and TRBJ1-5, the full variable domain reads DGGITQSPKYLFRKEGQNVTLSCEQNLNHDAMYWYRQDPGQGLRLIYYSQIVNDFQKGDIAEGYSVSREKKESFPLTVTSAQKNPTAFYLCASRRNQLSNQPQHFGDGTRLSIL.

CDR3 sequence reads: CASSLANTAGSLNQPQHF. In DNA, the CDR3 is TGTGCCAGCAGCTTAGCGAATACGGCGGGAAGTCTTAATCAGCCCCAGCATTTT. This chain joins TRBV7-8 and TRBJ1-5; D is uncertain. CDR3 length: 18 amino acids. The V gene's germline CDR1 is SGHVS and CDR2 FQNEAQ. Trimming cost V 0 bases and J 4 bases, with 19 bases left between them. Full variable domain (rest looked up from reference TRBV7-8 and TRBJ1-5): GAGVSQSPRYKVAKRGQDVALRCDPISGHVSLFWYQQALGQGPEFLTYFQNEAQLDKSGLPSDRFFAERPEGSVSTLKIQRTQQEDSAVYLCASSLANTAGSLNQPQHFGDGTRLSIL.

The genes are TRBV10-3 and TRBJ1-5; D is uncertain. CDR1 ENHRY and CDR2 SYGVKD come from the germline V gene. The CDR3 is 13 residues long. V shed 0 bases and J shed 7 bases, with 7 bases lying between them. The CDR3 reads CAISESLGQPQHF. CDR3 bases: TGTGCCATCAGTGAGTCGTTGGGGCAGCCCCAGCATTTT.

The rearrangement uses TRBV7-6 and TRBJ2-1; D remains ambiguous. CDR3 length: 12 residues. Trimming left V 1 base short and J 5 bases short, with 3 bases between. Germline lookup yields CDR1 SGHVS and CDR2 FNYEAQ. CDR3: CASSLGDNEQFF. CDR3 sequence (DNA): TGTGCCAGCAGCTTAGGGGACAATGAGCAGTTCTTC. The full variable domain, in which reference TRBV7-6 and TRBJ2-1 provide the parts outside the CDR3, is GAGVSQSPRYKVTKRGQDVALRCDPISGHVSLYWYRQALGQGPEFLTYFNYEAQQDKSGLPNDRFSAERPEGSISTLTIQRTEQRDSAMYRCASSLGDNEQFFGPGTRLTVL.

V is TRBV28 and J is TRBJ2-7; 9 positions agree with TRBD1. This CDR3 is built from 13 residues. Trimming removed 8 bases from V and 4 bases from J; junction bases left unmatched: 6. Germline CDR1 reads MDHEN; CDR2 reads SYDVKM. The CDR3 nucleotides read TGTGCCAGCTTCTTGACAGGGGGGTACGAGCAGTACTTC. Encoded protein: CASFLTGGYEQYF.

The sample holds one count of this clone. V usage is TRBV4-1 and J usage is TRBJ2-7; possible D gene TRBD1, 6 bases. CDR1 and CDR2 from the germline V gene are MGHRA and YSYEKL. The ends were cut back, 3 bases at V and 3 bases at J, with 15 bases in the middle. The CDR3 covers 15 residues. CDR3 residues: CASSQTGQRDYEQYF. The CDR3 nucleotides are TGCGCCAGCAGCCAGACGGGACAAAGAGACTACGAGCAGTACTTC.

This clone was detected only once. The chain is built from TRBV7-2 and TRBJ2-3, with D possibly TRBD1 on 5 matching bases. This CDR3 contains 15 residues. The V gene's germline CDR1 is SGHTA and CDR2 FQGNSA. Trimming shortened V by 5 bases and J by 1 base, and 13 bases separated the two germline ends. CDR3 residues: CASSQTGHRTDTQYF. As DNA, the CDR3 is TGTGCCAGCAGCCAAACTGGACACCGCACAGATACGCAGTATTTT.

The chain uses TRBV2 and TRBJ2-1; D ambiguous. From germline, CDR1 is SNHLY and CDR2 FYNNEI. V was pared by 6 bases and J by 8 bases, with 14 bases between. The CDR3 runs 13 residues. CDR3 loop: CASRSDGHYEQFF. CDR3 DNA: TGTGCCAGCAGGAGCGATGGGCATTATGAGCAGTTCTTC.

This clone showed up just a few times. This chain connects TRBV2 to TRBJ2-3, with D perhaps TRBD2 (6 bases). Germline V gives CDR1 SNHLY, CDR2 FYNNEI. The CDR3 runs to 13 residues. With 5 bases removed from V and 6 bases from J, the gap between germline ends came to 12 bases. The CDR3 is CASSSGVADTQYF. CDR3 nucleotide sequence: TGTGCCAGCAGTTCGGGGGTGGCGGATACGCAGTATTTT.

The CDR3 spells CATKPGQLNYGYTF. Here the CDR3 DNA reads TGTGCCACGAAACCGGGACAGCTAAACTATGGCTACACCTTC. The chain couples TRBV19 to TRBJ1-2; 7 bases map to TRBD1. The trim removed 10 bases at V and 2 bases at J, leaving 10 bases unmatched. This CDR3 has 14 residues. The germline V gene encodes CDR1 LNHDA and CDR2 SQIVND (reference sequence). The full variable domain, in which reference TRBV19 and TRBJ1-2 provide the parts outside the CDR3, is DGGITQSPKYLFRKEGQNVTLSCEQNLNHDAMYWYRQDPGQGLRLIYYSQIVNDFQKGDIAEGYSVSREKKESFPLTVTSAQKNPTAFYLCATKPGQLNYGYTFGSGTRLTVV.

The chain uses TRBV6-5 and TRBJ2-7; TRBD1 aligns across 8 bases. The V gene's germline CDR1 is MNHEY and CDR2 SVGAGI. Unmatched junction bases numbered 10, after V lost 0 bases and J lost 6 bases. This CDR3 has 16 residues. CDR3 coding DNA: TGTGCCAGCAGTTACTCGGTAACGGGACAGGTGGGCGAGCAGTACTTC. The encoded protein is CASSYSVTGQVGEQYF.

The chain employs TRBV10-1 and TRBJ2-2; D might be TRBD1 (5 bases). V lost 0 bases, J lost 3 bases, and 11 bases lay in between. Germline loops: CDR1 WNHNN, CDR2 SYGVQD (reference sequence). This CDR3 is 16 amino acids long. This CDR3 is CASSESTQGYTGELFF. The CDR3 coding sequence is TGCGCCAGCAGTGAGTCGACTCAGGGCTACACCGGGGAGCTGTTTTTT.

The DNA of the CDR3 is TGTGCCAGCAGTTCCTCTGGGACTAGCGGGAGAGAGGACGAGCAGTACTTC. It codes for CASSSSGTSGREDEQYF. The chain joins TRBV2 to TRBJ2-7; 14 positions agree with TRBD2. The CDR3 covers 17 residues. Looked up from germline, CDR1 is SNHLY and CDR2 is FYNNEI. V shed 5 bases and J 5 bases; nucleotides not matched to a gene: 11.

The chain is built from TRBV7-6 and TRBJ2-1; 9 nucleotides line up with TRBD2. This CDR3 has 18 residues. Germline V gene lookup returns CDR1 SGHVS and CDR2 FNYEAQ. Trimming took 6 bases from V and 0 from J; bases not matched to a gene: 12. The CDR3 DNA follows: TGTGCCAGCAGAGACGAGGCTAGCGGGGAAAACTCCTACAATGAGCAGTTCTTC. It codes for CASRDEASGENSYNEQFF.